The 4 T cell receptor beta chains below all came from one sample that was sequenced in a study of CD8 T cells in Susac syndrome. An amount of RNA that ranged from roughly 0.45 to 1 ug was reverse transcribed with random hexamers. TCRdb re-called the immunoSEQ multiplex PCR reads through MiXCR, storing one row per CDR3 protein. The sample lists around 53,000 distinct CDR3 sequences, 95% occurring once. The sample was CD8+ T cells from PBMCs. The source of these receptors is a human donor with Susac syndrome.

The rearrangement uses TRBV12-3 or TRBV12-4 and TRBJ2-5, with D tentatively TRBD2 (5 bases). V was shortened by 6 bases and J by 0 bases, with 8 bases between the two germline ends. The CDR3 runs to 13 residues. DNA for the CDR3: TGTGCCAGCAGCGACTATTACCAAGAGACCCAGTACTTC. Translating it yields CASSDYYQETQYF.

The CDR3, as DNA: TGCGCCAGCAGCTTATCCGGACTCTCCTACGAGCAGTACTTC. Amino acids: CASSLSGLSYEQYF. The rearrangement uses TRBV5-1 and TRBJ2-7; D is possibly TRBD2 (5 bases). This CDR3 comprises 14 residues. Germline V gene sequence: CDR1 SGHRS, CDR2 YFSETQ. V lost 2 bases and J lost 0, with 9 bases in between.

The rearrangement links TRBV30 to TRBJ1-1; D is uncertain. This CDR3 region has 13 residues. The V end was cut by 3 bases, the J end by 0 bases, with 8 bases between. CDR1 and CDR2 from the germline V gene are GTSNPN and SVGIG (reference sequence). CDR3 in amino acids: CAWRLAVNTEAFF. CDR3 DNA sequence: TGTGCCTGGAGGTTGGCAGTGAACACTGAAGCTTTCTTT.

V and J are TRBV5-1 and TRBJ2-1, with D perhaps TRBD1 (6 bases). Trimming removed 0 bases at V and 8 bases at J, with 15 bases between. The length of the CDR3 is 15 residues. Germline V gene lookup returns CDR1 SGHRS and CDR2 YFSETQ. The CDR3 DNA sequence: TGCGCCAGCAGCTTGGTGCTCCTAGAGGGGGATGAGCAGTTCTTC. Translating gives CASSLVLLEGDEQFF.